The clone carrying this TCR beta chain was picked up a small number of times. No antigen is known for it. Running of the assay took place at deep level. Sequencing used immunoSEQ multiplex PCR; TCRdb keeps in-frame clones, though not all of them. This sample has about 79,000 clones, with 62% found just once. This specimen comes from a study of shared clonotypes between healthy human individuals. General study results and limits: Roughly 5.3% of naive CD4 clonotypes were common to several donors. A reduction in generation probabilities was seen for non-shared clonotypes relative to those shared by all four donors.

Recent acute infections and vaccinations were absent in the healthy HIV-negative adult donors. Material: memory CD8+ T cells sorted from blood. Subset: CD45RO+ cells pooled with CCR7-negative TemRA cells. The receptor comes from a young man in good health.

This CDR3 reads CASSVTDRPAPQHF. The CDR3 DNA sequence: TGTGCCAGCAGCGTAACGGACAGGCCCGCGCCCCAGCATTTT. V usage is TRBV9 and J usage is TRBJ1-5, with 7 bases lining up with TRBD1. Trimming cost V 1 base and J 9 bases; bases outside gene matches: 7. The CDR3 is 14 residues long. The V gene's germline CDR1 is SGDLS and CDR2 YYNGEE. The full variable domain, rest sourced from reference TRBV9 and TRBJ1-5, is DSGVTQTPKHLITATGQRVTLRCSPRSGDLSVYWYQQSLDQGLQFLIQYYNGEERAKGNILERFSAQQFPDLHSELNLSSLELGDSALYFCASSVTDRPAPQHFGDGTRLSIL.